This TCR beta chain comes out of a study of shared clonotypes between healthy human individuals. Profiling relied on immunoSEQ multiplex PCR, and the TCRdb table lists in-frame clones only, not all of them. Counted here are roughly 2,300,000 clones, about nine tenths occurring once; the ten biggest clones make up around 0.38%. Trimming removed 2 bases from V and 5 bases from J, with 13 bases in between. The CDR3 sequence is 15 residues long. The germline V gene encodes CDR1 MGHRA and CDR2 YSYEKL. The chain couples TRBV4-1 to TRBJ2-1, with D hard to call. The sequence was collected from a man between 18 and 29 years old in good health. Some clones in this sample may be carry-over from other donors' samples. Sequencing was carried out using naive CD4+ T cells from PBMCs. Subset specified: CD45RA+ positively selected. CDR3 nucleotide sequence: TGCGCCAGCAGCCAATTGGGTTTAGGGAACAATGAGCAGTTCTTC. This translates into CASSQLGLGNNEQFF.